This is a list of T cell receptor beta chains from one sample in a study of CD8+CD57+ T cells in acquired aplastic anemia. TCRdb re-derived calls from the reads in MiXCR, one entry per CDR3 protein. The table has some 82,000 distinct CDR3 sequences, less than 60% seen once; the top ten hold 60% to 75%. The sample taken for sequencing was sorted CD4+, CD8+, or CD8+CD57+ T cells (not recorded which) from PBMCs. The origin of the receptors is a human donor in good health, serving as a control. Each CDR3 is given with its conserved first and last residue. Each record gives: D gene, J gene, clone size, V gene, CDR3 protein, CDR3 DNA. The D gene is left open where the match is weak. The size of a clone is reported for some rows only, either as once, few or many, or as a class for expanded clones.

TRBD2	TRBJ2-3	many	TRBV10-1	CASSEGLAGGPLADTQYF	TGCGCCAGCAGTGAGGGTCTAGCGGGAGGGCCGTTGGCAGATACGCAGTATTTT
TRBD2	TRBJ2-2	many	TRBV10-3	CAISDPTSGISGELFF	TGTGCCATCAGTGATCCTACTAGCGGGATAAGCGGGGAGCTGTTTTTT
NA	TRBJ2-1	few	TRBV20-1	CSANLGEGAVHEQFF	TGCAGTGCTAACCTTGGGGAGGGGGCCGTTCATGAGCAGTTCTTC
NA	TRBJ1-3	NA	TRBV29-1	CSVGENISGNTIYF	TGCAGCGTTGGGGAGAATATCTCTGGAAACACCATATATTTT
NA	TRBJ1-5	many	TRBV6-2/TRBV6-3	CASSYEVQPQHF	TGTGCCAGCAGTTACGAGGTTCAGCCCCAGCATTTT
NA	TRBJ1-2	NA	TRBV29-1	CSTYDNGYTF	TGCAGCACGTACGACAATGGCTACACCTTC
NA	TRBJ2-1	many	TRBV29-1	CSVEDQGDEQFF	TGCAGCGTTGAAGATCAAGGGGATGAGCAGTTCTTC
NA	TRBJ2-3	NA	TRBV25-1	CASSERQTGCSTDTQYF	TGTGCCAGCAGTGAAAGGCAAACAGGATGTAGCACAGATACGCAGTATTTT
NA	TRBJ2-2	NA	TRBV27	CASSDRGELSF	TGTGCCAGCAGCGATCGCGGGGAGCTGTCTTTT
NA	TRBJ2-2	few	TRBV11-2	CASSVDGGTGELFF	TGTGCCAGCAGCGTGGACGGGGGCACCGGGGAGCTGTTTTTT
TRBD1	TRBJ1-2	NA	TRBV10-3	CAISAGRQGVKDGYTF	TGTGCCATCAGTGCAGGTCGACAGGGGGTAAAGGATGGCTACACCTTC
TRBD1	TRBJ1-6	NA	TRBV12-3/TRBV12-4	CATRDSENSPLHF	TGTGCCACCCGGGACAGTGAAAATTCACCCCTCCACTTT
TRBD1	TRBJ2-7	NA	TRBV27	CASSPGQGAYEQYF	TGTGCCAGCAGTCCGGGACAGGGGGCTTACGAGCAGTACTTC
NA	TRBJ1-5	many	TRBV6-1	CASRRKVENQPQHF	TGTGCCAGCAGGCGTAAAGTGGAGAATCAGCCCCAGCATTTT
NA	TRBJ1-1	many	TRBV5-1	CASSLRVNTEAFF	TGCGCCAGCAGCTTGAGGGTCAACACTGAAGCTTTCTTT
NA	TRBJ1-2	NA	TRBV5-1	CASSLGQEGYGYTF	TGCGCCAGCAGCTTGGGACAGGAAGGCTATGGCTACACCTTC
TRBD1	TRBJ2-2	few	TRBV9	CASSGRHRGNTGELFF	TGTGCCAGCAGCGGCCGGCACAGGGGGAACACCGGGGAGCTGTTTTTT
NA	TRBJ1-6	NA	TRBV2	CASSDELGGNSPLHF	TGTGCCAGCAGTGATGAGTTGGGGGGCAATTCACCCCTCCACTTT
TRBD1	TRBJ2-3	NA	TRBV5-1	CASSLGQGGSDTQYF	TGCGCCAGCAGCCTGGGACAGGGGGGCTCGGATACGCAGTATTTT
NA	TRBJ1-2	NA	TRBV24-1	CATSDSGNYGYTF	TGTGCCACCAGTGATTCAGGGAACTATGGCTACACCTTC
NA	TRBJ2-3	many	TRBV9	CASSVDGGPDTDTQYF	TGTGCCAGCAGCGTAGACGGGGGCCCCGACACAGATACGCAGTATTTT
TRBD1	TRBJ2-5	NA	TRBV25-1	CASGTGEETQYF	TGTGCCAGTGGGACAGGGGAGGAGACCCAGTACTTC
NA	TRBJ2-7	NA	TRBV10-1	CASSEGRNSYEQCF	TGCGCCAGCAGCGAGGGCAGAAACTCCTACGAGCAGTGCTTC
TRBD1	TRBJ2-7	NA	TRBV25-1	CASSVGTGSYEQYF	TGTGCCAGCAGTGTGGGGACAGGGTCCTACGAGCAGTACTTC
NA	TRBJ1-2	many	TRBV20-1	CSARDMAGYTF	TGCAGTGCTAGGGATATGGCTGGCTACACCTTC
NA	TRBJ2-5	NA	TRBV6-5	CASSYGMRAYNEQYF	TGTGCCAGCAGTTACGGGATGAGGGCATACAATGAGCAGTACTTC
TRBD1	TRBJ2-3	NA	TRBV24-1	CATSDLRGGLSTDTQYF	TGTGCCACCAGTGATTTGCGAGGGGGCTTGAGCACAGATACGCAGTATTTT
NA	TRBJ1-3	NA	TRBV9	CASSAGSPGNTIYF	TGTGCCAGCAGCGCAGGGTCTCCTGGAAACACCATATATTTT
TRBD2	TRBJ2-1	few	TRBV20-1	CSARPLAGGLNEQFF	TGCAGTGCTCGACCGCTAGCGGGGGGGCTGAATGAGCAGTTCTTC
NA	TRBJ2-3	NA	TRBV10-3	CAISERVVDTDTQYF	TGTGCCATCAGTGAGCGGGTCGTGGACACAGATACGCAGTATTTT
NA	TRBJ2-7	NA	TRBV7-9	CASSTQGTYEQYF	TGTGCCAGCAGCACACAGGGTACCTACGAGCAGTACTTC
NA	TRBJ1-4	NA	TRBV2	CASSEILREKLFF	TGTGCCAGCAGTGAGATTCTGCGGGAAAAACTGTTTTTT
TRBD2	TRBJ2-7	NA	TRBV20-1	CSAVAGDSYEQYF	TGCAGTGCGGTAGCGGGGGACTCCTACGAGCAGTACTTC
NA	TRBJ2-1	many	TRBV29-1	CSVEEQGGQFF	TGCAGCGTTGAAGAACAGGGAGGGCAGTTCTTC
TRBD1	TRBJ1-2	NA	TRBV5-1	CAIGTGGGYTF	TGCGCCATCGGGACAGGGGGCGGCTACACCTTC
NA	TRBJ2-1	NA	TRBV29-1	CSVEGGPNEQFF	TGCAGCGTTGAGGGGGGGCCGAATGAGCAGTTCTTC
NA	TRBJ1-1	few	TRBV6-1	CASSPGRMNTEAFF	TGTGCCAGCAGCCCCGGGAGAATGAACACTGAAGCTTTCTTT
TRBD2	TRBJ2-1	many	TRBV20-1	CSARDFRLAEDNEQFF	TGCAGTGCTAGAGACTTTCGACTAGCGGAAGACAATGAGCAGTTCTTC
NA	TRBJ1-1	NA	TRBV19	CASSIEGGAEAFF	TGTGCCAGTAGTATTGAGGGGGGGGCTGAAGCTTTCTTT
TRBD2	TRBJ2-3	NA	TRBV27	CASRSQTSGGFTDTQYF	TGTGCCAGCAGATCCCAGACTAGCGGGGGATTCACAGATACGCAGTATTTT
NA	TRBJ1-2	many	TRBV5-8	CASSEISGAYGYTF	TGTGCCAGCAGCGAAATCTCGGGGGCCTATGGCTACACCTTC
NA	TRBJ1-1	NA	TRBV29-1	CSVELLNTEAFF	TGCAGCGTTGAACTCCTAAACACTGAAGCTTTCTTT
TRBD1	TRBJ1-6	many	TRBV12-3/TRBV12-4	CASSTTGAASPLHF	TGTGCCAGCAGTACTACAGGGGCGGCTTCACCCCTCCACTTT
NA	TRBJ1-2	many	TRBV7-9	CASTASRNIYGYTF	TGTGCCAGCACCGCTTCCCGGAATATCTATGGCTACACCTTC
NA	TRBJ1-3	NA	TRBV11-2	CASSLNREDTGNTIYF	TGTGCCAGCAGCTTAAACAGGGAGGATACTGGAAACACCATATATTTT
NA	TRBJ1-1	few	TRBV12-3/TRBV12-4	CASSPTGAMNTEAFF	TGTGCCAGCAGCCCGACCGGGGCGATGAACACTGAAGCTTTCTTT
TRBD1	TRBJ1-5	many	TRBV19	CASSIADRGYRKPQHF	TGTGCCAGTAGTATCGCCGACAGGGGCTATCGGAAGCCCCAGCATTTT
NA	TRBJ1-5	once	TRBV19	CASSMGHKLPQHF	TGTGCCAGTAGTATGGGCCATAAATTGCCCCAGCATTTT